Listed below are T cell receptor beta chains from one sample, sequenced in a study of identical twins. One entry per CDR3 protein results from TCRdb running MiXCR on the 5' RACE reads. The repertoire consists of roughly 570,000 distinct CDR3 sequences, with more than 9% occurring once and the leading ten covering around 3.2%. This same sample was also part of a study on yellow fever vaccine responses in identical twins.

Sequenced material: PBMCs. Receptors originate from a woman younger than 35 in good health. The CDR3 runs from the conserved cysteine through the conserved F or W. The D gene is left open where the match is weak. A clone size is listed for some rows: how often the clone was seen (once, few, many), or a class if it is expanded.

V	size	J	D	DNA	CDR3
TRBV7-9	many	TRBJ2-5	NA	TGTGCTAGTAATAGGGGCACCGATCAAGAGACCCAGTACTTC	CASNRGTDQETQYF
TRBV20-1	few	TRBJ2-7	TRBD2	TGCAGTGCTACTAGCGGGATCCAACTTTCCTACGAGCAGTACTTC	CSATSGIQLSYEQYF
TRBV7-9	many	TRBJ2-3	NA	TGTGCCAGCAGCTTCGACAGTTGGACAGATACGCAGTATTTT	CASSFDSWTDTQYF
TRBV6-2/TRBV6-3	NA	TRBJ2-2	TRBD2	TGTGCCAGCAACTCAGGACTAGTTTACAACGGGGAGCTGTTTTTT	CASNSGLVYNGELFF
TRBV7-8	few	TRBJ2-3	TRBD1	TGTGCCAGCCGATTCTTACCGGGACAGAACACAGATACGCAGTATTTT	CASRFLPGQNTDTQYF
TRBV29-1	few	TRBJ2-7	TRBD1	TGCAGCGCCGGACAGGGGAGCCGGTACGAGCAGTACTTC	CSAGQGSRYEQYF
TRBV10-3	NA	TRBJ1-5	NA	TGTGCCATCAGAGGTCAGGGCGAGGGGCCCCAGCATTTT	CAIRGQGEGPQHF
TRBV29-1	NA	TRBJ2-5	NA	TGCAGCGCCCGCCCAGTCGGAGAGACCCAGTACTTC	CSARPVGETQYF
TRBV7-6	few	TRBJ1-2	NA	TGTGCCAGCAGCCCAAGTCCGGGCCTCTATGGCTACACCTTC	CASSPSPGLYGYTF
TRBV5-5	few	TRBJ2-2	NA	TGTGCCAGCAGCCCCCTAAGGTCCGGGGAGCTGTTTTTT	CASSPLRSGELFF
TRBV12-3/TRBV12-4	many	TRBJ2-7	TRBD2	TGTGCCAGCAGAAACCCCGGGACTAACTACGAGCAGTACTTC	CASRNPGTNYEQYF
TRBV19	few	TRBJ2-7	NA	TGTGCCAGTAGTTTTCGATCAGACTACGAGCAGTACTTC	CASSFRSDYEQYF
TRBV6-2/TRBV6-3	few	TRBJ2-7	TRBD2	TGTGCCAGCAGTCCGCTGACTAGCGGGAGGGCCTCGGAGCAGTACTTC	CASSPLTSGRASEQYF
TRBV20-1	NA	TRBJ2-2	TRBD1	TGCAGTGCTAGGTTCGGGACAGGGAACACCGGGGAGCTGTTTTTT	CSARFGTGNTGELFF
TRBV5-6	few	TRBJ2-5	TRBD2	TGTGCCAGCAGCTTGCTGCCTAGCGGGAGACAAGAGACCCAGTACTTC	CASSLLPSGRQETQYF
TRBV28	many	TRBJ1-5	TRBD1	TGTGCCAGCAGCCCGACAGGGACCAACAATCAGCCCCAGCATTTT	CASSPTGTNNQPQHF
TRBV6-1	NA	TRBJ1-1	NA	TGTGCCAGCAGTCCACATGAACAGAGGCGGGGAGCTTTCTTT	CASSPHEQRRGAFF
TRBV5-6	many	TRBJ1-4	NA	TGTGCCAGCAGCTTCCTCGGGGGCTCAAGCGAAAAACTGTTTTTT	CASSFLGGSSEKLFF
TRBV5-1	few	TRBJ2-5	NA	TGCGCCAGCAGCCCCGGACGGATCCAAGAGACCCAGTACTTC	CASSPGRIQETQYF
TRBV27	NA	TRBJ2-7	NA	TGTGCCAGCTGGTCTCGTACCTACGAGCAGTACTTC	CASWSRTYEQYF
TRBV6-1	NA	TRBJ2-5	TRBD2	TGTGCCAGCAGTCGTAGCGGGAGCTTAGGAGAGACCCAGTACTTC	CASSRSGSLGETQYF
TRBV29-1	many	TRBJ2-1	TRBD2	TGCAGCATGACACTAGCGGGCCCTGGGAATGAGCAGTTCTTC	CSMTLAGPGNEQFF
TRBV3-1	NA	TRBJ2-5	NA	TGTGCCAGCAGCCAATGGGGACGGCCGGCGAACCAAGAGACCCAGTACTTC	CASSQWGRPANQETQYF
TRBV5-1	few	TRBJ2-3	NA	TGCGCCAGCAGCTATACAGGGTTCACAGATACGCAGTATTTT	CASSYTGFTDTQYF
TRBV4-1	few	TRBJ2-7	NA	TGCGCCAGCAGCCAAATGACAGCCGGTATATCCTACGAGCAGTACTTC	CASSQMTAGISYEQYF
TRBV20-1	few	TRBJ2-1	NA	TGCAGTGCTAGAGCCCCCCCCAGAGGTGGCTACAATGAGCAGTTCTTC	CSARAPPRGGYNEQFF
TRBV12-3/TRBV12-4	many	TRBJ1-2	NA	TGTGCCAGCAGCCCTACGCCGGGGCTAGGATATGGCTACACCTTC	CASSPTPGLGYGYTF